These 4 T cell receptor beta chains originate from one sample sequenced in a study of blood T cells in healthy people across ages. PCR was performed a second time for about 7 to 12 cycles using a sample-barcoded 5' primer and a J-beta primer mix. MiXCR was run by TCRdb on the 5' RACE reads, yielding one entry per CDR3 protein. Of approximately 800,000 distinct CDR3 sequences in the sample, about 62% were seen once. The sample taken for sequencing was blood. These receptors were collected from a man aged 30-40 years in good health.

With respect to this clonotype: This clone may be a read error of a much larger clone one base away. The rearrangement joins TRBV6-1 to TRBJ2-5, with D possibly matching TRBD1 (5 bases). Per the germline V gene, CDR1 is MNHNS and CDR2 is SASEGT. With 6 bases removed from V and 5 bases from J, the gap between germline ends came to 16 bases. The CDR3 runs to 14 residues. The CDR3 protein is CASRVVTASETQYF. The CDR3 DNA reads TGTGCCAGCAGAGTAGTGACAGCCTCTGAGACCCAGTACTTC.

This clonotype has just a few counts. The V call is TRBV7-2, the J call TRBJ2-1; D remains ambiguous. V lost 5 bases to trimming and J lost 0 bases, with 14 bases between them. The CDR3 runs 16 residues. Germline V gene data show CDR1 as SGHTA and CDR2 as FQGNSA. CDR3 amino acids: CASSPAASSSYNEQFF. The CDR3 region has the DNA TGTGCCAGCAGCCCCGCGGCGTCCAGCTCCTACAATGAGCAGTTCTTC.

This sequence joins TRBV28 and TRBJ2-3; D gene uncertain. Trimming shortened V by 8 bases and J by 2 bases, and 11 bases separated the two germline ends. Germline CDR1 MDHEN, CDR2 SYDVKM. The CDR3 runs to 13 residues. CDR3 nucleotide sequence: TGTGCCAGCGGCCGCGCCCTCACAGATACGCAGTATTTT. Residues: CASGRALTDTQYF.

This rearrangement joins TRBV6-6 to TRBJ2-2; a weak D match, TRBD2 (6 bases). Trimming stripped 6 bases from V and 4 bases from J, with 15 bases between. Germline CDR1 reads MNHNY; CDR2 reads SVGAGI (reference sequence). The CDR3 loop spans 15 amino acids. CDR3 coding DNA: TGTGCCAGCAGCCGGGACTCCCTCATCACCGGGGAGCTGTTTTTT. Residues: CASSRDSLITGELFF.